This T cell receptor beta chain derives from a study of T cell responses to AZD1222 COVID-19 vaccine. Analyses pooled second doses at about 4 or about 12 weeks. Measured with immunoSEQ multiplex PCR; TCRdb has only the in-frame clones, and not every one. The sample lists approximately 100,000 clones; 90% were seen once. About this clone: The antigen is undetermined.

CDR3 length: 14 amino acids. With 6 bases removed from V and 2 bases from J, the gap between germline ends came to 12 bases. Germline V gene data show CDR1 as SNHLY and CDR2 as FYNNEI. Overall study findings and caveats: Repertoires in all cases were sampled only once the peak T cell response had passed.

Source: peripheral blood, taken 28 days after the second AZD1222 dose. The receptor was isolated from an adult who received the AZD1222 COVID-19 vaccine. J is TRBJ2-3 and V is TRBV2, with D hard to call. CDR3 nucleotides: TGTGCCAGCAGAAGCTCACCCTCCACAGATACGCAGTATTTT. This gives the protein CASRSSPSTDTQYF. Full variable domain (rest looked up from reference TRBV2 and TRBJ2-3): EPEVTQTPSHQVTQMGQEVILRCVPISNHLYFYWYRQILGQKVEFLVSFYNNEISEKSEIFDDQFSVERPDGSNFTLKIRSTKLEDSAMYFCASRSSPSTDTQYFGPGTRLTVL.